This passage covers 10 T cell receptor beta chains from one sample sequenced in a study of blood T cells in healthy people across ages (dated by TCRdb to the mid-2010s). The library was prepared using 5' RACE. The instrument was an Illumina HiSeq 2500. A second PCR of about 6 to 11 cycles was performed with a sample-barcoded 5' primer and a J-beta primer mix. TCRdb reanalyzed the raw reads on its own, using fastp at Q25 for trimming and MiXCR for clone calling, and kept in-frame beta chains. When rows share a CDR3 protein, they turn into one entry using the most common DNA and genes. This sample comprises about 1.1 million distinct CDR3 sequences, more than 30% of them detected only once. The top ten constitute 13% of the sample. The sample consisted of blood. These receptors were taken from a man aged 18 to 30 in good health.

This clonotype was counted between two and nine times. The V and J genes are TRBV20-1 and TRBJ2-3, with D uncertain. The germline CDR1 and CDR2 sequences are DFQATT and SNEGSKA (reference sequence). This CDR3 has 14 amino acids. Trimming removed 5 bases at V and 3 bases at J, with 15 bases between. CDR3 region: CSAQTSVGTDTQYF. CDR3 sequence (DNA): TGCAGTGCTCAGACGAGCGTAGGGACAGATACGCAGTATTTT.

The V and J genes are TRBV29-1 and TRBJ1-1; no firm D call. Germline assignment: CDR1 SQVTM and CDR2 ANQGSEA. With 7 bases removed from V and 0 bases from J, the gap between germline ends came to 6 bases. There are 11 residues in the CDR3. CDR3 coding DNA: TGCAGCGGGCTAGTGAACACTGAAGCTTTCTTT. Its translation: CSGLVNTEAFF.

In its sample, this clonotype was seen a few times. The chain has TRBV25-1 and TRBJ2-5; 8 nucleotides align to TRBD1. The CDR3 extends over 15 amino acids. The V gene's germline CDR1 is MGHDK and CDR2 SYGVNS. The ends lost 3 bases at V and 11 bases at J; junction bases unmatched: 14. CDR3 region: CASSERTGNSGEQYF. As DNA, the CDR3 is TGTGCCAGCAGTGAGAGGACAGGGAATTCAGGGGAGCAGTACTTC.

Worth noting for this clonotype: It may be a read error: a sequence one base away is much more abundant. The chain joins TRBV12-3 or TRBV12-4 to TRBJ2-2, with 11 positions matching TRBD1. CDR3 size: 15 residues. V was pared by 6 bases and J by 7 bases, with 7 bases of the junction left unmatched. The DNA of the CDR3 is TGTGCCAGCAGACTCGGACAGGGGGCAGGCGGGGAGCTGTTTTTT. Translating it yields CASRLGQGAGGELFF.

This clonotype turned up a few times. The rearrangement uses TRBV6-5 and TRBJ2-1; TRBD1 matches at 7 bases. This CDR3 is 13 amino acids long. The junction had 6 bases not matched to a gene; V was cut back by 6 bases and J by 7 bases. Germline CDR1 is MNHEY and CDR2 is SVGAGI. The CDR3 DNA reads TGTGCCAGCAGCTTGACAGGGAGAAATGAGCAGTTCTTC. Protein: CASSLTGRNEQFF.

Only a few counts were recorded for this clonotype. V is TRBV20-1 and J is TRBJ2-3; 8 bases agree with TRBD2. Per germline, CDR1 DFQATT and CDR2 SNEGSKA (reference sequence). The CDR3 has 18 residues. Trimming took 0 bases from V and 0 from J; bases not matched to a gene: 11. The CDR3 nucleotides read TGCAGTGCTAGAGATGAGCGGGGGCCATCTCCCAGCACAGATACGCAGTATTTT. Protein sequence: CSARDERGPSPSTDTQYF.

In this sample, this clonotype turned up a few times. V and J are TRBV9 and TRBJ2-5, with D possibly called TRBD1 or TRBD2 (5 bases each). Germline V gene lookup returns CDR1 SGDLS and CDR2 YYNGEE. With 0 bases removed from V and 2 bases from J, the gap between germline ends came to 11 bases. This CDR3 region has 15 residues. The CDR3 DNA reads as TGTGCCAGCAGCGTAGCGTCGGGGCCACAAGAGACCCAGTACTTC. Amino acids: CASSVASGPQETQYF.

The sample holds a few counts of this clonotype. V is TRBV11-2 and J is TRBJ2-6; 7 positions agree with TRBD1. Germline V gene sequence: CDR1 SGHAT, CDR2 FQNNGV. V was pared by 6 bases and J by 0 bases, with 14 bases of the junction left unmatched. CDR3 length: 19 amino acids. The CDR3 sequence: CASRQNSGTASSGANVLTF. The CDR3 region has the DNA TGTGCCAGCAGACAGAACTCCGGGACAGCCTCCTCTGGGGCCAACGTCCTGACTTTC.

This clonotype was counted a few times. The chain couples TRBV6-2 or TRBV6-3 to TRBJ1-2; the match to TRBD1 covers 8 bases. The J segment lost 13 bases and the V segment lost 6 bases, leaving 10 bases of the junction unmatched. The CDR3 spans 12 residues. The germline V gene encodes CDR1 MNHEY and CDR2 SVGEGT. DNA of the CDR3: TGTGCCAGCAGACGCGACAGGGGCGGCCGCACCTTC. Translation: CASRRDRGGRTF.

This clonotype was counted only a few times. This chain joins TRBV27 and TRBJ2-1; TRBD2 matches at 9 bases. V gave up 7 bases and J gave up 1 base; unmatched junction bases: 11. The CDR3 consists of 17 residues. Looked up from germline, CDR1 is MNHEY and CDR2 is SMNVEV (reference sequence). The CDR3 sequence: CASTRDPGLASYNEQFF. The DNA of the CDR3 is TGTGCCAGCACCCGCGATCCGGGACTAGCTTCCTACAATGAGCAGTTCTTC.